This T cell receptor (beta chain) was obtained from a study of T cell responses to AZD1222 COVID-19 vaccine. Findings and caveats of the study: At study baseline, merely a handful of AZD1222 recipients were seropositive. In all cases, repertoires were sampled only after the peak T cell response. Females made up more of the donors, who were largely white British, and clonal diversity may have come out too low. There were vaccine-associated CD4 TCRs across spike, dominant at 160-218 and 743-854.

The CDR3 is 15 amino acids. V was clipped by 0 bases and J by 4 bases, with 12 bases between them. Germline loops: CDR1 KGHSH, CDR2 LQKENI. As to this clone: Its antigen is as yet unknown.

The assay was immunoSEQ multiplex PCR, and TCRdb's table has in-frame clones only and misses some. The table shows 150,000 to 200,000 clones, with 90% occurring only once. V usage is TRBV18 and J usage is TRBJ1-1, with D perhaps matching TRBD1 (6 bases). This sample comprised peripheral blood, obtained 28 days after the second AZD1222 dose. The TCR originated in an adult who received the AZD1222 COVID-19 vaccine. In nucleotides, the CDR3 is TGTGCCAGCTCACCACCGTGGGGGGGGGCCACTGAAGCTTTCTTT. Amino acids: CASSPPWGGATEAFF.